These 17 T cell receptor beta chains were all obtained from the same sample, sequenced in a study of blood T cells in healthy people across ages. A J-beta primer mix and a sample-barcoded 5' primer were used in a second PCR of about 7 to 12 cycles. TCRdb independently ran MiXCR on the 5' RACE reads; one entry per CDR3 protein. The sample includes some 1 million distinct CDR3 sequences, 40% to 50% of them seen just once. The sequencing sample was made of blood. These receptors originate from a woman aged 55-69 years in good health.

This clonotype was counted between two and nine times. This chain uses TRBV20-1 with TRBJ2-1; no definite D call. The V end was cut by 3 bases, the J end by 0 bases, with 18 bases between. The CDR3 contains 17 residues. The germline V gene has CDR1 DFQATT and CDR2 SNEGSKA (reference sequence). CDR3 residues: CSASPFGSSSSYNEQFF. The CDR3 DNA follows: TGCAGTGCTAGCCCCTTCGGGTCTAGTAGCTCCTACAATGAGCAGTTCTTC.

This clonotype appeared many times. The chain combines TRBV20-1 with TRBJ2-3, with D perhaps given as TRBD1 or TRBD2 (6 bases each). The CDR3 has 13 residues. Trimming cost V 1 base and J 7 bases, with 12 bases left between them. Germline CDR1 reads DFQATT; CDR2 reads SNEGSKA (reference sequence). CDR3 loop: CSARGRGGNTQYF. The CDR3 bases are TGCAGTGCTAGAGGCAGGGGAGGAAATACGCAGTATTTT.

This chain joins TRBV18 and TRBJ1-1; the match to TRBD1 covers 9 bases. Germline values: CDR1 KGHSH, CDR2 LQKENI. V was clipped by 3 bases and J by 6 bases; unmatched bases: 14. This CDR3 comprises 17 residues. DNA for the CDR3: TGTGCCAGCTCACCCATGGGACAGGGTAAGCTTTTCGCTGAAGCTTTCTTT. Its translation is CASSPMGQGKLFAEAFF.

The chain recombines TRBV10-2 with TRBJ2-3; D might be TRBD2 (5 bases). The ends were cut back, 0 bases at V and 10 bases at J, with 8 bases in the middle. The CDR3 is made up of 12 amino acids. The germline V gene encodes CDR1 WSHSY and CDR2 SAAADI. The CDR3 DNA reads as TGCGCCAGCAGTGAGTCTTGGAGGCCGCAGTATTTT. It translates to CASSESWRPQYF.

This clonotype came up many times. This chain connects TRBV7-8 to TRBJ2-7, with D perhaps matching TRBD1 or TRBD2 (6 bases each). V was cut by 4 bases and J by 2 bases, with 12 bases left in between. The CDR3 covers 14 residues. Looked up from germline, CDR1 is SGHVS and CDR2 is FQNEAQ. This chain's CDR3 is CASSYRGPAYEQYF. The CDR3 DNA follows: TGTGCCAGCAGCTACCGGGGGCCCGCCTACGAGCAGTACTTC.

CDR3 DNA: TGTGCCATCAGTGATTTTAGTAACAATCAGGGAACCTCCGAGCAGTACTTC. Translated, it gives CAISDFSNNQGTSEQYF. This chain joins TRBV10-3 and TRBJ2-7; D may be TRBD1 (5 bases). Germline V lookup: CDR1 ENHRY, CDR2 SYGVKD. This CDR3 comprises 17 residues. Trimming stripped 3 bases from V and 6 bases from J, with 24 bases between.

A single count supports this clonotype. The chain uses TRBV20-1 and TRBJ1-1; no firm D call. Germline lookup yields CDR1 DFQATT and CDR2 SNEGSKA (reference sequence). The CDR3 spans 13 residues. V gave up 0 bases and J gave up 2 bases, with 7 bases separating them. In DNA, the CDR3 is TGCAGTGCTAGAGAGGGAGAAAACACTGAAGCTTTCTTT. Translated, it gives CSAREGENTEAFF.

This clonotype was seen a few times. The chain is built from TRBV29-1 and TRBJ2-3; 10 bases match TRBD2. The CDR3 is made up of 14 amino acids. The J segment lost 6 bases and the V segment lost 4 bases, leaving 7 bases of the junction unmatched. CDR1 and CDR2 from the germline V gene are SQVTM and ANQGSEA. This CDR3 is CSVVPSGRGDTQYF. The CDR3 DNA follows: TGCAGCGTTGTTCCTAGCGGGAGAGGGGATACGCAGTATTTT.

This clonotype was seen a handful of times. The rearrangement uses TRBV13 and TRBJ2-7; TRBD2 matches at 11 bases. From germline, CDR1 is PRHDT and CDR2 FYEKMQ (reference sequence). The CDR3 spans 15 residues. V lost 0 bases and J lost 5; bases outside the gene matches: 3. CDR3 loop: CASSLGTSGTDEQYF. In nucleotides, the CDR3 is TGTGCCAGCAGCTTAGGGACTAGCGGGACCGACGAGCAGTACTTC.

J is TRBJ2-5 and V is TRBV6-4; D ambiguous. CDR1 and CDR2 from the germline V gene are MRHNA and SNTAGT. There are 12 residues in the CDR3. Deletions cut 8 bases from V and 5 bases from J, with 12 bases between. The CDR3 reads CASYSSRETQYF. As DNA, the CDR3 is TGTGCCAGCTACAGTTCGAGGGAGACCCAGTACTTC.

The J gene is TRBJ1-6, the V gene TRBV5-1; TRBD1 might be the D (6 bases). V dropped 0 bases and J dropped 9 bases, with 13 bases sitting between them. From germline, CDR1 is SGHRS and CDR2 YFSETQ. This CDR3 contains 15 residues. In DNA form, the CDR3 reads TGCGCCAGCAGCTTGGCATACAGGGACATTTCACCCCTCCACTTT. As protein: CASSLAYRDISPLHF.

The chain uses TRBV6-2 or TRBV6-3 and TRBJ2-3; the D gene is possibly TRBD2 (6 bases). CDR3 length: 16 residues. Trimming left V 0 bases short and J 2 bases short, with 12 bases between. Germline values: CDR1 MNHEY, CDR2 SVGEGT. The CDR3 bases are TGTGCCAGCAGTTACTCGAGGGTAGCGGTCACAGATACGCAGTATTTT. Translation: CASSYSRVAVTDTQYF.

The rearrangement joins TRBV9 to TRBJ2-3, with D perhaps TRBD2 (6 bases). CDR1 and CDR2 (germline): SGDLS, YYNGEE. V lost 5 bases, J lost 0 bases, and 25 bases lay in between. CDR3 size: 19 residues. The CDR3 spells CASSPRGSAFSFSTDTQYF. Written as DNA, the CDR3 is TGTGCCAGCAGTCCTCGGGGGTCCGCATTTTCTTTTAGCACAGATACGCAGTATTTT. The whole variable domain, remainder taken from reference TRBV9 and TRBJ2-3, is DSGVTQTPKHLITATGQRVTLRCSPRSGDLSVYWYQQSLDQGLQFLIQYYNGEERAKGNILERFSAQQFPDLHSELNLSSLELGDSALYFCASSPRGSAFSFSTDTQYFGPGTRLTVL.

The genes are TRBV6-2 or TRBV6-3 and TRBJ2-2; the D gene is possibly TRBD1 (6 bases). The CDR3 is 14 residues long. Germline CDR1 MNHEY, CDR2 SVGEGT. Trimming shortened V by 6 bases and J by 4 bases, and 12 bases separated the two germline ends. The CDR3 nucleotides read TGTGCCAGCAGCCAGGGGACGCTCACCGGGGAGCTGTTTTTT. This codes for CASSQGTLTGELFF.

The rearrangement joins TRBV27 to TRBJ2-1; D possibly matches TRBD1 or TRBD2 (5 bases each). In germline, CDR1 is MNHEY, CDR2 SMNVEV (reference sequence). This CDR3 has 16 amino acids. Between the trimmed V and J ends, which lost 5 bases and 4 bases, there was a span of 18 bases. The CDR3 bases are TGTGCCAGCAGTCTCCCGGGACGAGCGACATACAATGAGCAGTTCTTC. Its protein product is CASSLPGRATYNEQFF.

The rearrangement links TRBV7-6 to TRBJ1-5, with D unresolved. CDR1 and CDR2 (germline): SGHVS, FNYEAQ. The V gene lost 6 bases and the J gene lost 0 bases, with 12 bases spanning the gap. The CDR3 extends over 15 amino acids. The CDR3 region has the DNA TGTGCCAGCAGTCCACTCGCTTATAGCAATCAGCCCCAGCATTTT. It codes for CASSPLAYSNQPQHF.

V usage is TRBV24-1 and J usage is TRBJ2-2, with a possible D match to TRBD1 (7 bases). Germline CDR1 KGHDR, CDR2 SFDVKD. Trimming took off 12 bases at V and 0 bases at J, with 10 bases between the two ends. The CDR3 is 13 residues long. In DNA form, the CDR3 reads TGTGCCGCGGGGACAGCGAACACCGGGGAGCTGTTTTTT. This gives the protein CAAGTANTGELFF.